These 2 T cell receptor beta chains originate from one sample sequenced in a study of T cell responses to AZD1222 COVID-19 vaccine. TCRdb keeps only in-frame clones here, not all; method: immunoSEQ multiplex PCR. The sample holds around 220,000 clones; around 94% are singletons and the top ten take around 1.7%. Sequenced here: peripheral blood, sampled 28 days after the second dose of the MenACWY control vaccine. These receptors came from an adult who received the MenACWY meningococcal vaccine as a control.

The chain links TRBV9 to TRBJ2-7, with TRBD2 matching over 8 bases. This CDR3 contains 14 residues. The trim removed 3 bases at V and 2 bases at J, leaving 4 bases unmatched. Germline-derived CDR1 and CDR2 are SGDLS and YYNGEE. CDR3 sequence (DNA): TGTGCCAGCAGCGAAACTAGCGGTCCCTACGAGCAGTACTTC. Translated: CASSETSGPYEQYF. Filled out from reference TRBV9 and TRBJ2-7, the complete variable domain reads DSGVTQTPKHLITATGQRVTLRCSPRSGDLSVYWYQQSLDQGLQFLIQYYNGEERAKGNILERFSAQQFPDLHSELNLSSLELGDSALYFCASSETSGPYEQYFGPGTRLTVT.

The rearrangement joins TRBV12-3 or TRBV12-4 to TRBJ1-2; D is possibly TRBD1 (6 bases). The CDR3 spans 13 residues. V was shortened by 4 bases and J by 2 bases, with 8 bases between the two germline ends. CDR3 coding DNA: TGTGCCAGCAGTTACACAGGGAACTATGGCTACACCTTC. Translated, it gives CASSYTGNYGYTF.